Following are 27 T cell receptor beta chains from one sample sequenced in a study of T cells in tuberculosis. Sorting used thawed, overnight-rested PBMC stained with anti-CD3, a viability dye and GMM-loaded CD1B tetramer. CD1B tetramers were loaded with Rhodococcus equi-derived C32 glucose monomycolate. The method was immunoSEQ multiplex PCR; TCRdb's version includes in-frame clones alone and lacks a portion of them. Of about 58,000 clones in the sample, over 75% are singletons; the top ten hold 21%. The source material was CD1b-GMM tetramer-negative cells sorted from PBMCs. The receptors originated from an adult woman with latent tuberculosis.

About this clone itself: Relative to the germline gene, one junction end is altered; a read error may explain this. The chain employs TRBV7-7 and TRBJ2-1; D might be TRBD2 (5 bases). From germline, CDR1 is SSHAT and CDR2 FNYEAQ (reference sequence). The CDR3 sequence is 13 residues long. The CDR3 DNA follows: TGTGCTAGCAGCTTAGCGCTGACTGAGCGCCAGTTCTTC. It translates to CASSLALTERQFF.

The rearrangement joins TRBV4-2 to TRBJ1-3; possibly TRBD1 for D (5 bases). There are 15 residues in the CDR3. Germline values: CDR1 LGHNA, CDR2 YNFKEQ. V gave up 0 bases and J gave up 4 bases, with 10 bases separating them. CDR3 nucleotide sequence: TGTGCCAGCAGCCAAGAAGGGGAAATCGGAAACACCATATATTTT. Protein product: CASSQEGEIGNTIYF.

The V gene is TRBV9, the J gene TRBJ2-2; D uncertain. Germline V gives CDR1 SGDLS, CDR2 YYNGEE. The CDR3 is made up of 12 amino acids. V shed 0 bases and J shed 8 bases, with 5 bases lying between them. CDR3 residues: CASSVVSGELFF. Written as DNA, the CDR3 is TGTGCCAGCAGCGTAGTTTCGGGGGAGCTGTTTTTT.

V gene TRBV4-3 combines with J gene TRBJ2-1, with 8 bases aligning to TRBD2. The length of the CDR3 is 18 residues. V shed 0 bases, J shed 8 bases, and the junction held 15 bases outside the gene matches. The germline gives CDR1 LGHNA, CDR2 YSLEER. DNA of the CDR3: TGCGCCAGCAGCCAAGATCTGGGCGGGAGGTCCTATCCGGATGAGCAGTTCTTC. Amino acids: CASSQDLGGRSYPDEQFF.

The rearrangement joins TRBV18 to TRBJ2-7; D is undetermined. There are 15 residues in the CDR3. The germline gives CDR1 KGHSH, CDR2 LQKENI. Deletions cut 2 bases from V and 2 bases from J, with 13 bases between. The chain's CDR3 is CASSPSVGGTYEQYF. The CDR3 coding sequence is TGTGCCAGCTCACCATCGGTCGGCGGAACCTACGAGCAGTACTTC.

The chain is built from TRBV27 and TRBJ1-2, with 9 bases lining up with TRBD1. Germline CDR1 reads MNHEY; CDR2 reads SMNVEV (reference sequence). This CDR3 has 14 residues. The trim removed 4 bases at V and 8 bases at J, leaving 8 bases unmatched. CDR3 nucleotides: TGTGCCAGCAGTTCCGCCGGGACAGGGAGCGGCTACACCTTC. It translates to CASSSAGTGSGYTF.

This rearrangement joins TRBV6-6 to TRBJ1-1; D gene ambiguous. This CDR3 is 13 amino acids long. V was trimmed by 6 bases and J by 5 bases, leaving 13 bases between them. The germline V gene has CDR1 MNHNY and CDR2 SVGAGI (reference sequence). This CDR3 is CASRGRESTEAFF. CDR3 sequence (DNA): TGTGCCAGCAGGGGCCGCGAATCAACTGAAGCTTTCTTT.

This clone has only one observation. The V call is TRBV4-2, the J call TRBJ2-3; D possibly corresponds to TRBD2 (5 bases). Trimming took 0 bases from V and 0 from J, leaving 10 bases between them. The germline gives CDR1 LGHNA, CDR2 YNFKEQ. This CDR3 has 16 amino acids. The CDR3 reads CASSQDPPGSTDTQYF. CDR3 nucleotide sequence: TGTGCCAGCAGCCAAGATCCCCCGGGGAGCACAGATACGCAGTATTTT.

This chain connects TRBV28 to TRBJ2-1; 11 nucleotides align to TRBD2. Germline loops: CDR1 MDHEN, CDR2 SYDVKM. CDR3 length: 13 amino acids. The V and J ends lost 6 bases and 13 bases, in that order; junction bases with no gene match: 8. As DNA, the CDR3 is TGTGCCAGCAGCCCCCTTAGCGGGAGGGCACAGTTCTTC. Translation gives CASSPLSGRAQFF.

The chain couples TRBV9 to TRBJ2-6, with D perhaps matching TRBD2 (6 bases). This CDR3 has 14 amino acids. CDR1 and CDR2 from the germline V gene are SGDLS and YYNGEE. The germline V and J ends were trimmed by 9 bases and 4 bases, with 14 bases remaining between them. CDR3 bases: TGTGCCACCTCAAGGGAGGTGGGGGCCAACGTCCTGACTTTC. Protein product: CATSREVGANVLTF.

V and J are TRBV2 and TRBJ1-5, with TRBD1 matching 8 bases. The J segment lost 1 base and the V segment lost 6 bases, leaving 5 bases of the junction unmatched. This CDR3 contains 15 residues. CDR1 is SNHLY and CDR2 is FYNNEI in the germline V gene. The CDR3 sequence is CASSGQGLSNQPQHF. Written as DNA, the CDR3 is TGTGCCAGCAGCGGACAGGGCCTGAGCAATCAGCCCCAGCATTTT. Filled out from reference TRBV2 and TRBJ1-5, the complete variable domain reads EPEVTQTPSHQVTQMGQEVILRCVPISNHLYFYWYRQILGQKVEFLVSFYNNEISEKSEIFDDQFSVERPDGSNFTLKIRSTKLEDSAMYFCASSGQGLSNQPQHFGDGTRLSIL.

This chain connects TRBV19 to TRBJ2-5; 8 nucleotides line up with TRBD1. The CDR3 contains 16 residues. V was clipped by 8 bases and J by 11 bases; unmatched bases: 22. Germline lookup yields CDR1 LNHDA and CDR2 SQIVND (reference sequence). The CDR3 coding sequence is TGTGCCAGTGCAAAAACACCGGGACAGGTTTCGAGTACTCAGTACTTC. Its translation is CASAKTPGQVSSTQYF. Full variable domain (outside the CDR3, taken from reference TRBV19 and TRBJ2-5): DGGITQSPKYLFRKEGQNVTLSCEQNLNHDAMYWYRQDPGQGLRLIYYSQIVNDFQKGDIAEGYSVSREKKESFPLTVTSAQKNPTAFYLCASAKTPGQVSSTQYFGPGTRLLVL.

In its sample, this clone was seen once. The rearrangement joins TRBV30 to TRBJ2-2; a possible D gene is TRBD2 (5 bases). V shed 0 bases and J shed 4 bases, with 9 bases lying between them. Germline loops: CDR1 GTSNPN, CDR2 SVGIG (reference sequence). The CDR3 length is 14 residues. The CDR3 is CAWSVRLATGELFF. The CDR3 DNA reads TGTGCCTGGAGTGTACGCCTAGCCACCGGGGAGCTGTTTTTT.

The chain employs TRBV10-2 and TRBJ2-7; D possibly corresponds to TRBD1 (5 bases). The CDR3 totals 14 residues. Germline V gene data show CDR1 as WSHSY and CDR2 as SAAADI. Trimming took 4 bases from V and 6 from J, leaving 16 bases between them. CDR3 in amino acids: CASSGSQGTSEQYF. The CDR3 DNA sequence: TGCGCCAGCAGTGGCTCCCAGGGAACCTCCGAGCAGTACTTC.

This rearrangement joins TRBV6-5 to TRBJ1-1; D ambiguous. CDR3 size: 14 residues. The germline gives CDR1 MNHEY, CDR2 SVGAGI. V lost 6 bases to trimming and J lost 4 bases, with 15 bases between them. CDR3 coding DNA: TGTGCCAGCAGACTGGCCGTAGGCGGCACTGAAGCTTTCTTT. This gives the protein CASRLAVGGTEAFF.

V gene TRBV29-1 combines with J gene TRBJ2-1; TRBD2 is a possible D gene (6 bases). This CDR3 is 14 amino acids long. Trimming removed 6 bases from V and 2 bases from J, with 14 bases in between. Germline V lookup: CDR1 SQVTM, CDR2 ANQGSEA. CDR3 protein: CSVLSGHPYNEQFF. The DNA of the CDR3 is TGCAGCGTCCTTAGCGGCCATCCCTACAATGAGCAGTTCTTC.

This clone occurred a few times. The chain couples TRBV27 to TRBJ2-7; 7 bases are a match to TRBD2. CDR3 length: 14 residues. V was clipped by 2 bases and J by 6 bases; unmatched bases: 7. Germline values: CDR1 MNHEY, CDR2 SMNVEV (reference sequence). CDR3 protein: CASSLDKRGGEQYF. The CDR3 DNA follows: TGTGCCAGCAGTTTAGATAAGCGGGGTGGCGAGCAGTACTTC.

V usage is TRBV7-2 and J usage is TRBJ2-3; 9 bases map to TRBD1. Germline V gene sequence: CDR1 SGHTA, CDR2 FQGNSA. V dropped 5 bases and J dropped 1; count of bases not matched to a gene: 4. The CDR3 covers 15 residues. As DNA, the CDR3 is TGTGCCAGCAGCCATCACAGGGGGCGCACAGATACGCAGTATTTT. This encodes CASSHHRGRTDTQYF.

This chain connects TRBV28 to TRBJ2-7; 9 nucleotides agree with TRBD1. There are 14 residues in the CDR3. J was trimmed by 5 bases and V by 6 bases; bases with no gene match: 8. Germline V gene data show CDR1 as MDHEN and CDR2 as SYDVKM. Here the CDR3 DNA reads TGTGCCAGCAGCTACCGGGACAGGGCACACGAGCAGTACTTC. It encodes CASSYRDRAHEQYF.

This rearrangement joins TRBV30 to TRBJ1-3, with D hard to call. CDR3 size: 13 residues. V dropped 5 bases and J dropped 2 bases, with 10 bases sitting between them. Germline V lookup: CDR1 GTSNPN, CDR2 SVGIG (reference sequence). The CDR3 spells CAWDLGAGNTIYF. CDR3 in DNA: TGTGCCTGGGACCTCGGAGCTGGAAACACCATATATTTT. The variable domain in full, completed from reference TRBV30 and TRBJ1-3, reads SQTIHQWPATLVQPVGSPLSLECTVEGTSNPNLYWYRQAAGRGLQLLFYSVGIGQISSEVPQNLSASRPQDRQFILSSKKLLLSDSGFYLCAWDLGAGNTIYFGEGSWLTVV.

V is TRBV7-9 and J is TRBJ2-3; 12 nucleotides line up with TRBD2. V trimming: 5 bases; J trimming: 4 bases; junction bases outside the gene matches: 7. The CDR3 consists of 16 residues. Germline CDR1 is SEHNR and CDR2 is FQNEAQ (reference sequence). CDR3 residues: CASSSASGRASDTQYF. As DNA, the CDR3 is TGTGCCAGCAGCAGTGCTAGCGGGAGGGCCTCAGATACGCAGTATTTT.

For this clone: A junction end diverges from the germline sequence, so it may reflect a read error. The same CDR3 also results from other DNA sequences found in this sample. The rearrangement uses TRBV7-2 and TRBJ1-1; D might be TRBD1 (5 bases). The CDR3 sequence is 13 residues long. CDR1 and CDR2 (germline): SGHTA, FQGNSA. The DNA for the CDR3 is TGCGCCAGCAGCTTAACAGGGAACACTGAAGCTTTCTTT. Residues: CASSLTGNTEAFF.

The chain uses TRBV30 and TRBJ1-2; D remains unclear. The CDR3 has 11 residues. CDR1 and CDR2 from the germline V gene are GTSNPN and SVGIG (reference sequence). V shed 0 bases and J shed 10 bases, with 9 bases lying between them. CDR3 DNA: TGTGCCTGGAGTGTGGTTCACTCCTACACCTTC. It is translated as CAWSVVHSYTF.

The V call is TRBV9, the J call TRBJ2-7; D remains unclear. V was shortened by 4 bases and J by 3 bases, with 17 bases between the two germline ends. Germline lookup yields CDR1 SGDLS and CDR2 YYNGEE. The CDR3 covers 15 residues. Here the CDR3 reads CASSPYSPPGYEQYF. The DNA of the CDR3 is TGTGCCAGCAGCCCGTACTCCCCGCCGGGCTACGAGCAGTACTTC. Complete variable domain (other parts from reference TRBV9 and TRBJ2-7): DSGVTQTPKHLITATGQRVTLRCSPRSGDLSVYWYQQSLDQGLQFLIQYYNGEERAKGNILERFSAQQFPDLHSELNLSSLELGDSALYFCASSPYSPPGYEQYFGPGTRLTVT.

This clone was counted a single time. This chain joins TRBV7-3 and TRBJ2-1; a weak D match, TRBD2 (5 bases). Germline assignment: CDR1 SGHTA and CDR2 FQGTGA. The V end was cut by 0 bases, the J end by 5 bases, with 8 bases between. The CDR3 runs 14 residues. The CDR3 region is CASSLTREDNEQFF. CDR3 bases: TGTGCCAGCAGCTTAACCCGGGAAGACAATGAGCAGTTCTTC.

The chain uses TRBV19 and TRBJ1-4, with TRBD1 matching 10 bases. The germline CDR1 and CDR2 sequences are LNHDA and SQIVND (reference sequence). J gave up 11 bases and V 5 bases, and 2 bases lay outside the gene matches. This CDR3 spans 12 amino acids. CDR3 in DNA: TGTGCCAGTAGTGGGACAGGGGCGAAACTGTTTTTT. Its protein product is CASSGTGAKLFF.

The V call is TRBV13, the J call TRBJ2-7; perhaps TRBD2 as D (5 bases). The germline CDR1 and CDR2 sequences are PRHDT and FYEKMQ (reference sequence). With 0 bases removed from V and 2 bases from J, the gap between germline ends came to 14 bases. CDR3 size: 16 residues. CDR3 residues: CASSLGQASQAYEQYF. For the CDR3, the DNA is TGTGCCAGCAGCTTAGGCCAGGCTAGCCAAGCCTACGAGCAGTACTTC.